This entry lists 8 T cell receptor beta chains sequenced from one sample in a study of T cell responses to AZD1222 COVID-19 vaccine. Using immunoSEQ multiplex PCR, the repertoire was profiled, and TCRdb retains in-frame clones only, with some absent. The data hold 150,000 to 200,000 clones, with just over 85% observed a single time. Material: peripheral blood, obtained 28 days after the second AZD1222 dose. These TCRs come from an adult who received the AZD1222 COVID-19 vaccine.

Here the CDR3 reads CASSLEGIAEAFF. CDR3 DNA: TGCGCCAGCAGCTTGGAGGGAATCGCTGAAGCTTTCTTT. V usage is TRBV5-1 and J usage is TRBJ1-1, with D unclear. This CDR3 contains 13 residues. Trimming took 0 bases from V and 6 from J, leaving 9 bases between them. Looked up from germline, CDR1 is SGHRS and CDR2 is YFSETQ. Full variable domain (remainder filled in from reference TRBV5-1 and TRBJ1-1): KAGVTQTPRYLIKTRGQQVTLSCSPISGHRSVSWYQQTPGQGLQFLFEYFSETQRNKGNFPGRFSGRQFSNSRSEMNVSTLELGDSALYLCASSLEGIAEAFFGQGTRLTVV.

The chain has TRBV19 and TRBJ1-4; no reliable D call. The germline V gene has CDR1 LNHDA and CDR2 SQIVND (reference sequence). The CDR3 is 13 amino acids. V shed 1 base and J shed 6 bases, with 6 bases lying between them. The CDR3 reads CASSIVGYEKLFF. For the CDR3, the DNA is TGTGCCAGTAGTATAGTTGGCTATGAAAAACTGTTTTTT. Based on the CDR3 plus reference TRBV19 and TRBJ1-4, the full variable domain is DGGITQSPKYLFRKEGQNVTLSCEQNLNHDAMYWYRQDPGQGLRLIYYSQIVNDFQKGDIAEGYSVSREKKESFPLTVTSAQKNPTAFYLCASSIVGYEKLFFGSGTQLSVL.

The V call is TRBV7-8, the J call TRBJ2-7, with a weak D call TRBD1 (6 bases). Trimming removed 3 bases from V and 0 bases from J, with 12 bases in between. Germline V gene lookup returns CDR1 SGHVS and CDR2 FQNEAQ. The CDR3 runs 15 residues. CDR3 DNA sequence: TGTGCCAGCAGCTTTGCGACAGGCAGCTCCTACGAGCAGTACTTC. Residues: CASSFATGSSYEQYF.

This chain links TRBV19 with TRBJ2-6; possible D gene TRBD1, 5 bases. The V gene lost 6 bases and the J gene lost 0 bases, with 15 bases spanning the gap. The length of the CDR3 is 17 residues. Germline CDR1 reads LNHDA; CDR2 reads SQIVND (reference sequence). CDR3 DNA sequence: TGTGCCAGTAGCCCTCGCGGCAGGGTCTCTGGGGCCAACGTCCTGACTTTC. As protein: CASSPRGRVSGANVLTF.

The chain employs TRBV5-1 and TRBJ2-1; 8 nucleotides agree with TRBD1. Germline V gives CDR1 SGHRS, CDR2 YFSETQ. The CDR3 has 15 residues. Trimming at V came to 4 bases and at J to 2 bases, leaving 5 bases not matched to a gene. The chain's CDR3 is CASSLTGEPYNEQFF. The CDR3 bases are TGCGCCAGCAGCCTGACAGGGGAGCCCTACAATGAGCAGTTCTTC.

The chain has TRBV19 and TRBJ2-7; 7 bases match TRBD1. CDR1 and CDR2 (germline): LNHDA, SQIVND (reference sequence). The CDR3 has 14 residues. V shed 5 bases and J 0 bases; nucleotides not matched to a gene: 4. The CDR3 loop is CASSEGAGSYEQYF. CDR3 DNA sequence: TGTGCCAGTAGTGAGGGGGCGGGCTCCTACGAGCAGTACTTC.

The chain recombines TRBV6-1 with TRBJ2-3; D gene unclear. CDR1 MNHNS and CDR2 SASEGT come from the germline V gene. This CDR3 is built from 15 residues. V was shortened by 1 base and J by 0 bases, with 8 bases between the two germline ends. The CDR3 loop reads CASSEGWVSTDTQYF. Written as DNA, the CDR3 is TGTGCCAGCAGTGAAGGTTGGGTAAGCACAGATACGCAGTATTTT.

V and J are TRBV9 and TRBJ2-1; 14 bases are a match to TRBD2. After removal of 2 bases from V and 7 bases from J, the junction contained 5 bases not matched to a gene. CDR1 SGDLS and CDR2 YYNGEE come from the germline V gene. The CDR3 is 16 amino acids. The CDR3 coding sequence is TGTGCCAGCAGCGTTGGGGGACTAGCGGGGGCTAATGAGCAGTTCTTC. This gives the protein CASSVGGLAGANEQFF.